The sample holds a few counts of the clone carrying this TCR beta chain. The source of the sample is a study of blood T cell repertoires in COVID-19. Whole-study context: Some COVID-19 samples were acute and others convalescent; all came from the United States, Italy and Spain. The cDNA or gDNA used as material had been derived from T cells, B-cell-depleted T cells, or PBMCs.

Produced via immunoSEQ multiplex PCR; TCRdb's table is partial and in-frame only. This table holds 65,000 to 85,000 clones, 80% to 90% found once. From germline, CDR1 is WSHSY and CDR2 SAAADI. V dropped 5 bases and J dropped 7 bases, with 20 bases sitting between them. This CDR3 spans 15 amino acids. This clonotype originated in a woman aged 18-30 years with acute or convalescent COVID-19. This rearrangement joins TRBV10-2 to TRBJ1-2; maybe TRBD1 (5 bases). Sequencing was performed on peripheral blood. The CDR3 DNA is TGCGCCAGCAGTCCCTTTGACCCAACCGGGGGTGGCTACACCTTC. Amino acids: CASSPFDPTGGGYTF.